These T cell receptor beta chains were read from a single sample in a study of blood T cells in healthy people across ages. TCRdb re-analysed the 5' RACE reads in MiXCR, keeping a single row per CDR3 protein. The repertoire has some 1.4 million distinct CDR3 sequences, 35% to 45% of them found once; the top ten carry roughly 7.7%. The specimen sequenced was blood. The receptors derive from a woman between 18 and 29 years old in good health. Each CDR3 is given without its conserved first and last residue. A D gene is named only where the DNA matches it firmly.

v_call: TRBV20-1
d_call: TRBD1
cdr3_aa: SARGPSMGQGRGEQY

v_call: TRBV7-9
d_call: NA
cdr3_aa: ASSRGRASNEQF

v_call: TRBV20-1
d_call: NA
cdr3_aa: SAYGSKYEQY

v_call: TRBV15
d_call: TRBD2
cdr3_aa: ATSRGLAVPYNEQF

v_call: TRBV4-1
d_call: TRBD1
cdr3_aa: ASTTTGTDTEAF

v_call: TRBV7-9
d_call: TRBD1
cdr3_aa: ASSSYRSGGAGNEQF

v_call: TRBV12-3/TRBV12-4
d_call: TRBD2
cdr3_aa: ASTLAGVRY

v_call: TRBV7-2
d_call: NA
cdr3_aa: ASSPLAASGYT

v_call: TRBV7-2
d_call: NA
cdr3_aa: ASSPPSGNERY

v_call: TRBV6-2/TRBV6-3
d_call: TRBD2
cdr3_aa: ASSYTLAGLADTQY

v_call: TRBV5-1
d_call: TRBD1
cdr3_aa: ASSKRTGGGETQY

v_call: TRBV20-1
d_call: TRBD2
cdr3_aa: SVRPGLAGGNEQF

v_call: TRBV5-1
d_call: NA
cdr3_aa: ASSGDPHNEQY

v_call: TRBV12-3/TRBV12-4
d_call: TRBD1
cdr3_aa: ASRPQGAVDQPQH

v_call: TRBV7-9
d_call: TRBD1
cdr3_aa: ASSPRAGGNEKLF

v_call: TRBV5-1
d_call: NA
cdr3_aa: ASSLVVATQETQY

v_call: TRBV9
d_call: NA
cdr3_aa: ASSAAGFPGGTDTQY

v_call: TRBV10-2
d_call: TRBD2
cdr3_aa: ASSEGTSTYNEQY

v_call: TRBV12-3/TRBV12-4
d_call: TRBD1
cdr3_aa: ASSFLDRVNTEAF

v_call: TRBV12-5
d_call: TRBD2
cdr3_aa: ASGNGLAGNQETQY

v_call: TRBV7-3
d_call: TRBD2
cdr3_aa: ASSLYAGGLDTQY

v_call: TRBV10-3
d_call: NA
cdr3_aa: AITERGSEAF

v_call: TRBV20-1
d_call: TRBD2
cdr3_aa: SARDRLAAAQY

v_call: TRBV20-1
d_call: TRBD1
cdr3_aa: SAQEGTGVSPLH

v_call: TRBV7-9
d_call: NA
cdr3_aa: ASSAGPQETQF

v_call: TRBV4-1
d_call: NA
cdr3_aa: ASSPGGGGNEQY

v_call: TRBV5-1
d_call: TRBD1
cdr3_aa: ASSLAPPGQGSEAF

v_call: TRBV24-1
d_call: TRBD1
cdr3_aa: ATSEPGTAYNEQY

v_call: TRBV9
d_call: NA
cdr3_aa: ASSVAQGAGETQY

v_call: TRBV10-2
d_call: NA
cdr3_aa: ASRPSATGELF

v_call: TRBV28
d_call: NA
cdr3_aa: ASRSGVDGYT

v_call: TRBV7-2
d_call: TRBD2
cdr3_aa: ASSLEGVAGSYEQY

v_call: TRBV27
d_call: NA
cdr3_aa: ASSLSPAGDTYEQY

v_call: TRBV2
d_call: TRBD2
cdr3_aa: ATNTGGEFSYEQY

v_call: TRBV7-2
d_call: TRBD2
cdr3_aa: ASSFQGTSGGYEQY

v_call: TRBV6-2/TRBV6-3
d_call: TRBD1
cdr3_aa: ASSSPPDRGVYEQY

v_call: TRBV14
d_call: NA
cdr3_aa: ASSPRTSSYNSPLH